Below, 2 T cell receptor beta chains from the same sample are listed, as sequenced in a study of PD-L1 blockade in urothelial cancer. Here immunoSEQ multiplex PCR was the method, and the copy in TCRdb shows in-frame clones only, minus some. The data contain around 100,000 clones, about 89% of them singletons. The source material was PBMCs, sampled around atezolizumab (anti-PD-L1) treatment. The receptors were sampled from a woman of 80 years or more with urothelial cancer.

CDR3 sequence reads: CASGASGKGEQYF. The CDR3, as DNA: TGTGCCAGCGGCGCTAGCGGGAAAGGAGAGCAGTACTTC. The rearrangement uses TRBV28 and TRBJ2-7, with TRBD2 identical over 9 bases. Germline loops: CDR1 MDHEN, CDR2 SYDVKM. J gave up 7 bases and V 8 bases, and 9 bases lay outside the gene matches. The CDR3 contains 13 residues.

V and J are TRBV27 and TRBJ2-3, with 11 bases lining up with TRBD2. The J segment lost 2 bases and the V segment lost 3 bases, leaving 7 bases of the junction unmatched. Germline V lookup: CDR1 MNHEY, CDR2 SMNVEV (reference sequence). The CDR3 has 17 amino acids. CDR3 residues: CASSFGLAGGFTDTQYF. CDR3 DNA sequence: TGTGCCAGCAGTTTCGGACTAGCGGGCGGCTTCACAGATACGCAGTATTTT.